This entry describes one T cell receptor (beta chain). Germline values: CDR1 SGHTA, CDR2 FQGNSA. CDR3 length: 16 amino acids. Trimming took off 5 bases at V and 7 bases at J, with 20 bases between the two ends. The repertoire was sequenced with immunoSEQ multiplex PCR; TCRdb's copy has only in-frame clones and lacks some. The sample holds approximately 190,000 clones, 84% seen once. The source of the sample is a study of blood T cell repertoires in COVID-19. The sequence came from a woman aged 70-85 years with active or convalescent COVID-19. The gene calls are TRBV7-2 and TRBJ1-4, with D possibly matching TRBD1 (5 bases). The sample taken for sequencing was peripheral blood. CDR3 sequence: CASSPGRGWAGEKLFF. In nucleotides, the CDR3 is TGTGCCAGCAGCCCTGGGAGGGGCTGGGCGGGTGAAAAACTGTTTTTT.